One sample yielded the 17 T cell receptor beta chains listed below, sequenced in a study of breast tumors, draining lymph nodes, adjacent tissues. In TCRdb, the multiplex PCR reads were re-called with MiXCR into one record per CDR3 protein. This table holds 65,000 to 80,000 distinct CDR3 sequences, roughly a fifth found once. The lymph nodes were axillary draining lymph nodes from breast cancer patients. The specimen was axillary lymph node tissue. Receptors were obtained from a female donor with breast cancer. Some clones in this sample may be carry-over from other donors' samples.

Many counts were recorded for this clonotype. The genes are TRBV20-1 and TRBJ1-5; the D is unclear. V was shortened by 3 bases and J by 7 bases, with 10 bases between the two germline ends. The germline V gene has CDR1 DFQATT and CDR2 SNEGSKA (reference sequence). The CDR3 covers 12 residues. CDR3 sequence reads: CSASSSVQPQHF. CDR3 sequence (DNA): TGCAGTGCTAGCTCGTCGGTGCAGCCCCAGCATTTT.

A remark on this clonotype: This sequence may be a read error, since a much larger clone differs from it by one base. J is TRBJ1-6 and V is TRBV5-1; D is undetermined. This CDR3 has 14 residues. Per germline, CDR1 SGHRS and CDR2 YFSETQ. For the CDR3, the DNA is TGCGCCAGCAGCTTGGGGCAGTATAATTCACCCCTCCGCTTT. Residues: CASSLGQYNSPLRF.

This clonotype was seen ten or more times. The CDR3 here is CASSHDPAGNTGELFF. CDR3 coding DNA: TGCGCCAGCAGCCACGACCCGGCCGGGAACACCGGGGAGCTGTTTTTT. The chain recombines TRBV4-3 with TRBJ2-2; D gene uncertain. The CDR3 length is 16 residues. Germline V lookup: CDR1 LGHNA, CDR2 YSLEER. Trimming removed 3 bases from V and 1 base from J, with 12 bases in between.

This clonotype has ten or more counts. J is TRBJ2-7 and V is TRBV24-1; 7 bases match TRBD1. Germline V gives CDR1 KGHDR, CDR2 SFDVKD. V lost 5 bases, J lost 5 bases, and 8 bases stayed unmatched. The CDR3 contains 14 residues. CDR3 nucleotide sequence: TGTGCCACCAGTGGGTCAGGGGGTGGCAACGAGCAGTACTTC. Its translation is CATSGSGGGNEQYF.

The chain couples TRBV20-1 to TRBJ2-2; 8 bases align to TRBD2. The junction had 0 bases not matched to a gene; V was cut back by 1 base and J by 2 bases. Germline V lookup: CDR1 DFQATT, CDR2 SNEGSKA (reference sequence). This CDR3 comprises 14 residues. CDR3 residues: CSARGTSNTGELFF. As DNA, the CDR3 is TGCAGTGCTAGAGGGACTAGCAACACCGGGGAGCTGTTTTTT.

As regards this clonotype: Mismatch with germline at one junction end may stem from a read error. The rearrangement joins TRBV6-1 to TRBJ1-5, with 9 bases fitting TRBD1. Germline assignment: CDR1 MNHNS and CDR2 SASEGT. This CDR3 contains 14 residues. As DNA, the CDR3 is TGTGCCAGCAGTGTGACAGGGGGGAATCAGCCCCGGCATTTT. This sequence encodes CASSVTGGNQPRHF.

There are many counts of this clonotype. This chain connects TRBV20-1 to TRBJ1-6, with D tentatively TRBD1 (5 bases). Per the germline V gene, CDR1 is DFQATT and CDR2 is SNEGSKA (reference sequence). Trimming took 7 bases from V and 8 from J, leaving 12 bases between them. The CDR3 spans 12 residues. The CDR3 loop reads CSGRGGDSPLHF. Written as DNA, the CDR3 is TGCAGTGGGCGGGGGGGTGATTCACCCCTCCACTTT.

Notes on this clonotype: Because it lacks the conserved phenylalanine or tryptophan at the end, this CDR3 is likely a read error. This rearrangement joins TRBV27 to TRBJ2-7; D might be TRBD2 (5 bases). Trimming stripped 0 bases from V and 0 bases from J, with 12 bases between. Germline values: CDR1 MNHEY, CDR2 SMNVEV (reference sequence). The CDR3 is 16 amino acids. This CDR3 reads CASSLSGGFSSYEQYL. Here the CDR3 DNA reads TGTGCCAGCAGTTTATCCGGAGGATTTAGCTCCTACGAGCAGTACCTC.

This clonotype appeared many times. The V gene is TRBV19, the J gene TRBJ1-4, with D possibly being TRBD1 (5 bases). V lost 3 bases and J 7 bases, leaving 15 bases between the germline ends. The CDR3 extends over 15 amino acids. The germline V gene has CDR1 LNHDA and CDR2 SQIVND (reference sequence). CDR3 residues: CASSIGVGQGEKLFF. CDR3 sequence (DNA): TGTGCCAGTAGTATTGGAGTCGGGCAGGGTGAAAAACTGTTTTTT.

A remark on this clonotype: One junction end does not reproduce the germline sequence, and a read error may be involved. The CDR3 nucleotides are TGTGCCAGCAGCCCTTCCCGGGACCCCTACGAGCGGTACTTC. As protein: CASSPSRDPYERYF. The chain carries TRBV28 and TRBJ2-7; D is possibly TRBD1 or TRBD2 (5 bases each). CDR3 length: 14 amino acids. Germline CDR1 MDHEN, CDR2 SYDVKM.

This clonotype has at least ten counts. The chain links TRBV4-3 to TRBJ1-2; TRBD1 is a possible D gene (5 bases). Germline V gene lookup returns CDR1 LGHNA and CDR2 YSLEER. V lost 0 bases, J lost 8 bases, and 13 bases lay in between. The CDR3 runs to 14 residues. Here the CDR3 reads CASSQDRSGTGYTF. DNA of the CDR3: TGCGCCAGCAGCCAAGATCGGTCCGGGACCGGCTACACCTTC.

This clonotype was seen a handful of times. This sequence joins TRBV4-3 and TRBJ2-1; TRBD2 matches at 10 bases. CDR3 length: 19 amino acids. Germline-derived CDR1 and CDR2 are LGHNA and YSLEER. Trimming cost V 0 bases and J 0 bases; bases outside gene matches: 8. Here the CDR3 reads CASSQDRASGRFSYNEQFF. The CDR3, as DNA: TGCGCCAGCAGCCAAGATCGGGCTAGCGGGAGATTCTCCTACAATGAGCAGTTCTTC.

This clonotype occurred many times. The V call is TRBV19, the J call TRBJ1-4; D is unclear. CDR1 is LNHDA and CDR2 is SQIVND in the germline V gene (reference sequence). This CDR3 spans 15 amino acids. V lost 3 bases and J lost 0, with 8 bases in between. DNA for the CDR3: TGTGCCAGTAGTATCCAGGCGGCAACTAATGAAAAACTGTTTTTT. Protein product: CASSIQAATNEKLFF.

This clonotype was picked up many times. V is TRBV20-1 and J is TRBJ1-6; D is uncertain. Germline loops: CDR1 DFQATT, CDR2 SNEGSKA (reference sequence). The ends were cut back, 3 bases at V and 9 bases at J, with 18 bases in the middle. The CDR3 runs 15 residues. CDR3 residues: CSASGSVRRGSPLHF. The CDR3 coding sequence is TGCAGTGCTAGCGGGAGTGTCAGGAGAGGTTCACCCCTCCACTTT.

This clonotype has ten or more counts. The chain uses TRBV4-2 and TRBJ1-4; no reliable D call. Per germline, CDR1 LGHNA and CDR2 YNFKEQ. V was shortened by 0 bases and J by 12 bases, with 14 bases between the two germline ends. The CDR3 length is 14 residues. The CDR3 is CASSQEWRVPELFF. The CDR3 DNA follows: TGTGCCAGCAGCCAAGAATGGCGGGTTCCGGAACTGTTTTTT.

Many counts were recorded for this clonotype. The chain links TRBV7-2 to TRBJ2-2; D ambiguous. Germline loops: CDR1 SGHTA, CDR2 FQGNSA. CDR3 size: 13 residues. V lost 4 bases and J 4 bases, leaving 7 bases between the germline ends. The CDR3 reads CASSSQSTGELFF. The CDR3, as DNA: TGTGCCAGCAGCTCTCAGAGCACCGGGGAGCTGTTTTTT.

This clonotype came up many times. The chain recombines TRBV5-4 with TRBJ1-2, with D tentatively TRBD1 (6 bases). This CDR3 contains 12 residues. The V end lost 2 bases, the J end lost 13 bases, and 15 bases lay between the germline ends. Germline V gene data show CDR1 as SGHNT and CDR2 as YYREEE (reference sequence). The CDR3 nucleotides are TGTGCCAGCAGCTTATCAGGGACATCTTCCACCTTC. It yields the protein CASSLSGTSSTF.